These 6 T cell receptor beta chains were sequenced from one sample in a study of PD-1 blockade in classical Hodgkin lymphoma. Here immunoSEQ multiplex PCR was the method, and the copy in TCRdb shows in-frame clones only, minus some. The data show just under 20,000 clones, less than 90% seen once. Time point described: cycle 4 day 1 (C4D1), after 5 to 7 weeks of nivolumab. Every patient had relapsed following autologous stem cell transplantation, and cohorts differed in brentuximab vedotin exposure. By magnetic negative selection, CD8+ T cells were isolated from the thawed PBMCs. Sequencing used CD8+ T cells from blood, obtained before the fourth cycle of nivolumab. The receptors stem from a human donor with classical Hodgkin lymphoma.

The V call is TRBV5-1, the J call TRBJ2-1, with 8 nucleotides matching TRBD2. The CDR3 is made up of 16 amino acids. Losses at the gene ends were 4 bases for V and 5 bases for J; bases not matched to a gene: 11. CDR1 and CDR2 from the germline V gene are SGHRS and YFSETQ. CDR3 sequence: CASSLLGSGRDNEQFF. Here the CDR3 DNA reads TGCGCCAGCAGCCTCCTGGGGAGCGGGAGAGACAATGAGCAGTTCTTC.

The chain uses TRBV6-6 and TRBJ2-7; D is undetermined. This CDR3 spans 13 amino acids. CDR1 and CDR2 (germline): MNHNY, SVGAGI (reference sequence). Deletions cut 0 bases from V and 7 bases from J, with 10 bases between. In nucleotides, the CDR3 is TGTGCCAGCAGTTACTCGTACGAAGGAGAGCAGTACTTC. Protein product: CASSYSYEGEQYF.

This clone was detected once. The J gene is TRBJ2-2, the V gene TRBV2; D remains unclear. Germline loops: CDR1 SNHLY, CDR2 FYNNEI. The CDR3 totals 16 residues. Trimming shortened V by 4 bases and J by 2 bases, and 14 bases separated the two germline ends. The CDR3: CASSGLNSPNTGELFF. CDR3 coding DNA: TGTGCCAGCAGTGGACTGAATAGCCCAAACACCGGGGAGCTGTTTTTT.

V usage is TRBV10-3 and J usage is TRBJ1-4; weak D call: TRBD1 (6 bases). CDR1 and CDR2 (germline): ENHRY, SYGVKD. V was clipped by 3 bases and J by 2 bases, with 10 bases between them. The CDR3 is 15 amino acids. The CDR3 sequence is CAISDWGGTNEKLFF. DNA for the CDR3: TGTGCCATCAGTGATTGGGGGGGCACTAATGAAAAACTGTTTTTT.

The rearrangement joins TRBV10-3 to TRBJ2-7, with TRBD2 matching over 11 bases. Unmatched junction bases numbered 9, after V lost 8 bases and J lost 3 bases. Per the germline V gene, CDR1 is ENHRY and CDR2 is SYGVKD. This CDR3 has 15 residues. CDR3 bases: TGTGCCATCTCGGCTAGCGGGAGGTCGAACTACGAGCAGTACTTC. Amino acids: CAISASGRSNYEQYF.

The CDR3 region has the DNA TGTGCCAGCAGTTTACGCAGGGGACTATATGAAGCGGCTTTCTTT. It translates to CASSLRRGLYEAAFF. The chain recombines TRBV27 with TRBJ1-1; maybe TRBD1 (6 bases). The V and J ends lost 2 bases and 11 bases respectively, with 21 bases between them. This CDR3 has 15 amino acids. Germline V CDR1 and CDR2: MNHEY, SMNVEV (reference sequence).